This T cell receptor (beta chain) appears in the sequencing data of a study of CD8+CD57+ T cells in acquired aplastic anemia. As for the study in general: Sorted CD4+ plus CD8+ cells gave DNA averaging around 3.2 ug.

There are 15 residues in the CDR3. Germline V CDR1 and CDR2: SNHLY, FYNNEI. After removal of 8 bases from V and 4 bases from J, the junction contained 11 bases not matched to a gene. CD8+CD57+ cell expansion, shown by flow cytometry, had occurred in the patients selected for sequencing. Genomic DNA served as template for TCR beta VDJ and CDR3 profiling. TCRdb re-called the reads through MiXCR, storing one row per CDR3 protein. Altogether roughly 200,000 distinct CDR3 sequences are present, 55% to 65% being singletons, with the ten largest covering approximately 42%. The chain has TRBV2 and TRBJ1-3; 7 positions agree with TRBD1. Sequenced sample: sorted CD4+, CD8+, or CD8+CD57+ T cells (not recorded which) from PBMCs. The source is a human donor with aplastic anemia. The DNA of the CDR3 is TGTGCCAGCCTCAACAGGGGCGTGGGGGGAAACACCATATATTTT. Translating it yields CASLNRGVGGNTIYF.